This TCR beta chain stems from a study of blood T cell repertoires in COVID-19. Germline V gene data show CDR1 as KGHSH and CDR2 as LQKENI. V gave up 4 bases and J gave up 4 bases, with 11 bases separating them. This CDR3 spans 14 amino acids. Sequencing used immunoSEQ multiplex PCR; TCRdb keeps in-frame clones, though not all of them. The sample contains 120,000 to 150,000 clones, around 81% of which appear only once. Ages ranged from roughly 18 to 100 years, with residence in around 24 US areas. The sequenced material came from PBMCs or T cells enriched from blood (not recorded which). This TCR was sampled from a middle-aged woman who had recovered from COVID-19. The rearrangement uses TRBV18 and TRBJ1-5, with D hard to call. The CDR3 DNA reads as TGTGCCAGCTCACGGAACGACGGGAATCAGCCCCAGCATTTT. Residues: CASSRNDGNQPQHF.